The next 27 T cell receptor beta chains were all read from a single sample in a study of T cell responses to AZD1222 COVID-19 vaccine. This table comes from immunoSEQ multiplex PCR, and its TCRdb copy is limited to in-frame clones, with some not included. This sample has roughly 79,000 clones, with just over 90% found just once. The sample was peripheral blood, taken on day 0 of MenACWY control vaccination. The receptors originated from an adult in good health.

The chain recombines TRBV19 with TRBJ1-1; D perhaps matches TRBD1 (5 bases). V was clipped by 2 bases and J by 3 bases, with 13 bases between them. The CDR3 contains 15 residues. Germline-derived CDR1 and CDR2 are LNHDA and SQIVND (reference sequence). The CDR3: CASSIIAGQHTEAFF. The CDR3 nucleotides read TGTGCCAGTAGTATAATAGCAGGGCAGCACACTGAAGCTTTCTTT.

CDR3: CSAQRRLWDYQQYF. CDR3 bases: TGCAGCGCCCAGCGGCGATTGTGGGACTACCAGCAGTATTTT. The chain recombines TRBV29-1 with TRBJ2-3; 7 bases fit TRBD2. The CDR3 extends over 14 amino acids. Germline V CDR1 and CDR2: SQVTM, ANQGSEA. J lost 11 bases, V lost 7 bases, and 18 bases had no gene match.

V is TRBV7-2 and J is TRBJ1-5; TRBD1 aligns across 8 bases. Trimming removed 5 bases from V and 5 bases from J; junction bases left unmatched: 5. CDR1 and CDR2 from the germline V gene are SGHTA and FQGNSA. There are 14 residues in the CDR3. CDR3 residues: CASSAGTGHQPQHF. Here the CDR3 DNA reads TGTGCCAGCAGCGCCGGGACAGGTCATCAGCCCCAGCATTTT.

The genes are TRBV5-6 and TRBJ1-1; D gene ambiguous. V lost 4 bases, J lost 3 bases, and 19 bases lay in between. Germline CDR1 is SGHDT and CDR2 is YYEEEE. This CDR3 contains 16 residues. This CDR3 reads CASSPLVYGDDTEAFF. The CDR3 DNA reads as TGTGCCAGCAGCCCACTTGTATACGGGGATGACACTGAAGCTTTCTTT.

The rearrangement links TRBV11-1 to TRBJ1-6; no definite D call. V shed 2 bases and J shed 7 bases, with 6 bases lying between them. The CDR3 contains 13 residues. Germline values: CDR1 SGHAT, CDR2 FQDESV (reference sequence). CDR3 nucleotides: TGTGCCAGCAGCTTAATCTTAAATTCACCCCTCCACTTT. Protein product: CASSLILNSPLHF.

The V gene is TRBV28, the J gene TRBJ1-3; D is perhaps TRBD1 (5 bases). Germline loops: CDR1 MDHEN, CDR2 SYDVKM. This CDR3 spans 15 amino acids. The V and J ends lost 3 bases and 5 bases respectively, with 14 bases between them. The CDR3 sequence: CASSFAQGGRNTIYF. The CDR3 region has the DNA TGTGCCAGCAGTTTTGCCCAGGGCGGGCGAAACACCATATATTTT.

J is TRBJ1-5 and V is TRBV19; 11 bases are shared with TRBD1. Germline lookup yields CDR1 LNHDA and CDR2 SQIVND (reference sequence). CDR3 length equals 15 residues. After removal of 6 bases from V and 2 bases from J, the junction contained 3 bases not matched to a gene. CDR3 region: CASRDRGRGNQPQHF. The CDR3 coding sequence is TGTGCCAGTAGGGACAGGGGGCGAGGCAATCAGCCCCAGCATTTT.

This clone was seen a single time. The chain employs TRBV28 and TRBJ1-4, with TRBD1 as a possible D gene (5 bases). Per germline, CDR1 MDHEN and CDR2 SYDVKM. V lost 3 bases and J 3 bases, leaving 11 bases between the germline ends. This CDR3 spans 15 amino acids. The CDR3 region has the DNA TGTGCCAGCAGTTTGGGAGGGGCTTCTAATGAAAAACTGTTTTTT. It encodes CASSLGGASNEKLFF.

The chain couples TRBV19 to TRBJ2-2, with D perhaps TRBD2 (7 bases). V dropped 9 bases and J dropped 5 bases, with 22 bases sitting between them. Germline CDR1 LNHDA, CDR2 SQIVND (reference sequence). The CDR3 is 16 residues long. The CDR3 is CARPPGAPGRTGELFF. The CDR3 DNA follows: TGTGCCAGGCCCCCGGGGGCGCCCGGGAGGACCGGGGAGCTGTTTTTT.

This clone appeared a single time. The chain combines TRBV7-6 with TRBJ2-2; 9 bases fit TRBD2. Germline V gene data show CDR1 as SGHVS and CDR2 as FNYEAQ. Trimming took 5 bases from V and 0 from J; bases not matched to a gene: 7. The CDR3 totals 17 residues. The DNA for the CDR3 is TGTGCCAGCAGCAACCAAGCGGGAGGAGCGAACACCGGGGAGCTGTTTTTT. Protein sequence: CASSNQAGGANTGELFF.

The rearrangement uses TRBV7-7 and TRBJ2-3, with 12 bases matching TRBD1. Germline V gives CDR1 SSHAT, CDR2 FNYEAQ (reference sequence). Germline trimming cut 5 bases from V and 7 bases from J; bases unmatched to any gene: 10. The CDR3 totals 16 residues. CDR3 sequence reads: CASSPKGGQGANTQYF. The CDR3 nucleotides are TGTGCCAGCAGCCCCAAGGGGGGACAGGGGGCAAATACGCAGTATTTT.

The chain couples TRBV4-1 to TRBJ1-5; D unclear. The CDR3 runs to 15 residues. Deletions cut 0 bases from V and 0 bases from J, with 6 bases between. Germline V CDR1 and CDR2: MGHRA, YSYEKL. This CDR3 is CASSQEGHSNQPQHF. The CDR3 bases are TGCGCCAGCAGCCAAGAGGGTCATAGCAATCAGCCCCAGCATTTT.

This chain joins TRBV6-5 and TRBJ1-1; 10 bases fit TRBD1. The CDR3 covers 15 residues. Germline CDR1 MNHEY, CDR2 SVGAGI. The trim removed 7 bases at V and 3 bases at J, leaving 8 bases unmatched. For the CDR3, the DNA is TGTGCCAGCACCTCTAGGACAGGGGGTCACACTGAAGCTTTCTTT. It specifies CASTSRTGGHTEAFF.

The chain recombines TRBV9 with TRBJ2-2; 7 nucleotides match TRBD2. CDR3 size: 11 residues. V was pared by 4 bases and J by 15 bases, with 6 bases of the junction left unmatched. Germline CDR1 and CDR2: SGDLS and YYNGEE. CDR3 in DNA: TGTGCCAGCAGCACCCGGACTAGGTTGTTTTTT. This encodes CASSTRTRLFF.

This clone was counted a single time. The rearrangement uses TRBV4-3 and TRBJ2-7, with 9 bases lining up with TRBD1. The germline V gene has CDR1 LGHNA and CDR2 YSLEER. This CDR3 spans 12 amino acids. The J segment lost 6 bases and the V segment lost 3 bases, leaving 0 bases of the junction unmatched. CDR3 in amino acids: CASSQTGGEQYF. As DNA, the CDR3 is TGCGCCAGCAGCCAGACAGGGGGCGAGCAGTACTTC.

This chain uses TRBV7-6 with TRBJ1-4; 10 bases agree with TRBD1. Unmatched junction bases numbered 7, after V lost 2 bases and J lost 7 bases. Per the germline V gene, CDR1 is SGHVS and CDR2 is FNYEAQ. The CDR3 contains 16 residues. The CDR3 DNA is TGTGCCAGCAGCTTACCATCGGGACAGGGGACTGAAAAACTGTTTTTT. It codes for CASSLPSGQGTEKLFF.

This chain connects TRBV6-5 to TRBJ1-4, with D perhaps TRBD1 (6 bases). Looked up from germline, CDR1 is MNHEY and CDR2 is SVGAGI. The germline V and J ends were trimmed by 2 bases and 6 bases, with 13 bases remaining between them. The CDR3 covers 15 residues. The CDR3: CASSYRGGPDEKLFF. CDR3 bases: TGTGCCAGCAGTTACCGCGGGGGGCCGGATGAAAAACTGTTTTTT.

The chain is built from TRBV12-3 or TRBV12-4 and TRBJ2-1; D is unclear. The CDR3 has 12 amino acids. V lost 7 bases and J lost 5, with 9 bases in between. The CDR3 DNA is TGTGCCAGCACCCCTACTCACAATGAGCAGTTCTTC. It is translated as CASTPTHNEQFF.

The chain joins TRBV29-1 to TRBJ2-1, with TRBD1 matching 8 bases. J lost 12 bases, V lost 4 bases, and 14 bases had no gene match. CDR3 size: 14 residues. CDR1 SQVTM and CDR2 ANQGSEA come from the germline V gene. The CDR3 DNA sequence: TGCAGCGTTGCCCCAGCAGGGGGCGCGGGATGGCAGTTCTTC. It specifies CSVAPAGGAGWQFF.

The J gene is TRBJ2-2, the V gene TRBV6-2 or TRBV6-3; D is possibly TRBD1 (5 bases). The CDR3 is 13 amino acids. The germline V and J ends were trimmed by 2 bases and 7 bases, with 8 bases remaining between them. Germline CDR1 reads MNHEY; CDR2 reads SVGEGT. CDR3 loop: CASSYPGFGELFF. The CDR3 nucleotides are TGTGCCAGCAGTTACCCAGGGTTCGGGGAGCTGTTTTTT.

The chain has TRBV27 and TRBJ2-7; 13 positions match TRBD2. The ends lost 2 bases at V and 9 bases at J; junction bases unmatched: 13. This CDR3 has 17 residues. Per germline, CDR1 MNHEY and CDR2 SMNVEV (reference sequence). The CDR3 spells CASSLNLPGLAGVGQYF. The CDR3 nucleotides read TGTGCCAGCAGTTTAAACCTCCCCGGACTAGCGGGAGTCGGGCAGTACTTC.

This chain links TRBV5-4 with TRBJ1-2, with a weak D call TRBD1 (6 bases). This CDR3 region has 16 residues. V lost 0 bases and J 4 bases, leaving 16 bases between the germline ends. Looked up from germline, CDR1 is SGHNT and CDR2 is YYREEE (reference sequence). CDR3 in amino acids: CASSLDPGGASYGYTF. The CDR3 region has the DNA TGTGCCAGCAGCTTGGATCCGGGGGGCGCTAGCTATGGCTACACCTTC.

V usage is TRBV7-9 and J usage is TRBJ2-3, with unresolved D. Germline CDR1 reads SEHNR; CDR2 reads FQNEAQ (reference sequence). Trimming shortened V by 4 bases and J by 5 bases, and 7 bases separated the two germline ends. The CDR3 has 12 amino acids. The CDR3 nucleotides are TGTGCCAGCAGCTCAATCGTAGATACGCAGTATTTT. Translated, it gives CASSSIVDTQYF.

The table lists this clone with a count of one. This chain links TRBV4-3 with TRBJ2-1, with TRBD2 matching over 11 bases. CDR1 is LGHNA and CDR2 is YSLEER in the germline V gene. The CDR3 contains 15 residues. Unmatched junction bases numbered 6, after V lost 4 bases and J lost 7 bases. In nucleotides, the CDR3 is TGCGCCAGCAGCCTAGGACTAGCGGGTTCGAATGAGCAGTTCTTC. Amino acid sequence: CASSLGLAGSNEQFF.

A single count supports this clone. As DNA, the CDR3 is TGTGCCAGCAGCTTAGACCGAGCTAGCGGGGGTGTAACAGATACGCAGTATTTT. Residues: CASSLDRASGGVTDTQYF. V gene TRBV7-9 combines with J gene TRBJ2-3, with 10 nucleotides matching TRBD2. J gave up 3 bases and V 1 base, and 10 bases lay outside the gene matches. The CDR3 spans 18 residues. From germline, CDR1 is SEHNR and CDR2 FQNEAQ (reference sequence).

CDR3 loop: CASSPLLGDRGSNTEAFF. CDR3 coding DNA: TGTGCCAGCTCACCTCTTTTAGGGGACAGGGGTTCGAACACTGAAGCTTTCTTT. This chain links TRBV18 with TRBJ1-1; 10 nucleotides line up with TRBD1. The J segment lost 1 base and the V segment lost 3 bases, leaving 11 bases of the junction unmatched. Per germline, CDR1 KGHSH and CDR2 LQKENI. The CDR3 spans 18 residues.

This chain links TRBV7-8 with TRBJ1-2, with a tentative D call TRBD1 (5 bases). Per the germline V gene, CDR1 is SGHVS and CDR2 is FQNEAQ. CDR3 size: 16 residues. The germline V and J ends were trimmed by 2 bases and 6 bases, with 19 bases remaining between them. CDR3 nucleotides: TGTGCCAGCAGCTTATTGAGTGCAGGGCGTATGGATGGCTACACCTTC. This translates into CASSLLSAGRMDGYTF.